What follows are 21 T cell receptor beta chains derived from one specimen sequenced in a study of blood T cell repertoires in COVID-19. Produced via immunoSEQ multiplex PCR; TCRdb's table is partial and in-frame only. The sample consists of a few hundred thousand clones, 80% to 90% of them appearing once. Sequencing used PBMCs or T cells enriched from blood (not recorded which). Receptor source: an older woman who had recovered from COVID-19.

The chain links TRBV6-1 to TRBJ1-5; unclear D gene. The germline V gene has CDR1 MNHNS and CDR2 SASEGT. The CDR3 runs to 15 residues. Between the trimmed V and J ends, which lost 1 base and 6 bases, there was a span of 13 bases. CDR3 coding DNA: TGTGCCAGCAGTGAAGTATGGCCTCCGGGTCAGCCCCAGCATTTT. Translation gives CASSEVWPPGQPQHF.

There are a few counts of this clone. This chain links TRBV29-1 with TRBJ2-1; 7 positions agree with TRBD2. This CDR3 has 13 amino acids. Germline trimming cut 6 bases from V and 1 base from J; bases unmatched to any gene: 3. CDR1 is SQVTM, CDR2 ANQGSEA, per germline. This CDR3 reads CSVQRGSYNEQFF. CDR3 sequence (DNA): TGCAGCGTCCAGCGGGGATCCTACAATGAGCAGTTCTTC.

In this sample, this clone turned up once. The rearrangement uses TRBV4-1 and TRBJ1-2; 7 bases are a match to TRBD1. Germline-derived CDR1 and CDR2 are MGHRA and YSYEKL. This CDR3 comprises 15 residues. V lost 1 base to trimming and J lost 4 bases; unmatched junction nucleotides: 6. The CDR3 here is CASSQGQGGPYGYTF. For the CDR3, the DNA is TGCGCCAGCAGCCAAGGCCAGGGGGGACCCTATGGCTACACCTTC.

This chain connects TRBV5-4 to TRBJ1-5, with 7 bases fitting TRBD1. Per the germline V gene, CDR1 is SGHNT and CDR2 is YYREEE (reference sequence). The CDR3 runs to 15 residues. J gave up 0 bases and V 5 bases, and 5 bases lay outside the gene matches. CDR3 protein: CASRRDSISNQPQHF. In DNA form, the CDR3 reads TGTGCCAGCAGACGGGACAGTATTAGCAATCAGCCCCAGCATTTT.

This chain links TRBV7-8 with TRBJ2-2; 8 bases fit TRBD1. The V gene end was trimmed by 5 bases and the J gene end by 1 base; junction bases not matched to a gene: 6. The CDR3 length is 16 residues. Germline CDR1 reads SGHVS; CDR2 reads FQNEAQ. The CDR3 DNA reads TGTGCCAGCAGCCCTCCCGACAGGGGGAACACCGGGGAGCTGTTTTTT. Its translation: CASSPPDRGNTGELFF.

The rearrangement uses TRBV9 and TRBJ1-2; maybe TRBD1 (6 bases). Germline V gives CDR1 SGDLS, CDR2 YYNGEE. Trimming left V 0 bases short and J 3 bases short, with 9 bases between. The CDR3 is made up of 14 amino acids. The CDR3 spells CASSVGQAYYGYTF. Here the CDR3 DNA reads TGTGCCAGCAGCGTAGGACAGGCTTACTATGGCTACACCTTC. Full variable domain (rest looked up from reference TRBV9 and TRBJ1-2): DSGVTQTPKHLITATGQRVTLRCSPRSGDLSVYWYQQSLDQGLQFLIQYYNGEERAKGNILERFSAQQFPDLHSELNLSSLELGDSALYFCASSVGQAYYGYTFGSGTRLTVV.

The chain employs TRBV7-9 and TRBJ1-2; maybe TRBD1 (5 bases). Germline CDR1 is SEHNR and CDR2 is FQNEAQ (reference sequence). The CDR3 has 15 residues. The V end was cut by 5 bases, the J end by 6 bases, with 19 bases between. The DNA of the CDR3 is TGTGCCAGCAGCCGCTTAAGGCCCAGGGAGGATGGCTACACCTTC. Amino acids: CASSRLRPREDGYTF.

This clone showed up just a few times. The CDR3 loop is CASSQAAITYEQYF. The CDR3 bases are TGTGCCAGCAGCCAGGCGGCTATAACCTACGAGCAGTACTTC. The rearrangement joins TRBV14 to TRBJ2-7; D gene unclear. V lost 3 bases and J lost 2, with 11 bases in between. This CDR3 region has 14 residues. The germline V gene encodes CDR1 SGHDN and CDR2 FVKESK. Filled out from reference TRBV14 and TRBJ2-7, the complete variable domain reads EAGVTQFPSHSVIEKGQTVTLRCDPISGHDNLYWYRRVMGKEIKFLLHFVKESKQDESGMPNNRFLAERTGGTYSTLKVQPAELEDSGVYFCASSQAAITYEQYFGPGTRLTVT.

J is TRBJ1-3 and V is TRBV5-4; 8 bases are a match to TRBD1. CDR1 and CDR2 (germline): SGHNT, YYREEE (reference sequence). V lost 0 bases, J lost 4 bases, and 9 bases stayed unmatched. The length of the CDR3 is 17 residues. CDR3 protein: CASSLAFQGAQGNTIYF. For the CDR3, the DNA is TGTGCCAGCAGCTTGGCGTTTCAGGGGGCGCAAGGAAACACCATATATTTT.

The chain links TRBV5-1 to TRBJ2-5; weak D call: TRBD2 (7 bases). The CDR3 has 16 amino acids. Germline assignment: CDR1 SGHRS and CDR2 YFSETQ. V gave up 0 bases and J gave up 4 bases, with 16 bases separating them. CDR3 DNA: TGCGCCAGCAGCTTGGCGGCGGGGGCCCCGATAGAGACCCAGTACTTC. Residues: CASSLAAGAPIETQYF.

V gene TRBV2 combines with J gene TRBJ1-6; 9 bases agree with TRBD1. The length of the CDR3 is 14 residues. Trimming cost V 6 bases and J 7 bases; bases outside gene matches: 4. Per germline, CDR1 SNHLY and CDR2 FYNNEI. The CDR3 DNA is TGTGCCAGCAGGGGGACAGGGTTGAATTCACCCCTCCACTTT. Translating gives CASRGTGLNSPLHF.

The chain couples TRBV3-1 (or the pseudogene TRBV3-2) to TRBJ1-1, with 11 nucleotides matching TRBD1. V was pared by 4 bases and J by 4 bases, with 2 bases of the junction left unmatched. The CDR3 totals 14 residues. CDR1 is LGHDT, CDR2 YNNKEL, per germline (reference sequence). The CDR3 sequence: CASSLGTGGTEAFF. CDR3 coding DNA: TGTGCCAGCAGCCTCGGGACAGGGGGCACTGAAGCTTTCTTT.

Regarding this clone: The identical CDR3 is also encoded by other nucleotide sequences in the sample. V usage is TRBV6-5 and J usage is TRBJ1-5, with D maybe TRBD1 (5 bases). This CDR3 is 14 amino acids long. V was clipped by 6 bases and J by 3 bases, with 12 bases between them. CDR1 is MNHEY and CDR2 is SVGAGI in the germline V gene. CDR3 sequence reads: CASRGQGYNQPQHF. The CDR3 DNA reads TGTGCCAGCAGAGGGCAGGGCTACAATCAGCCCCAGCATTTT.

The V call is TRBV2, the J call TRBJ2-2, with 9 positions matching TRBD2. CDR3 length equals 14 residues. Germline V gives CDR1 SNHLY, CDR2 FYNNEI. The ends lost 6 bases at V and 7 bases at J; junction bases unmatched: 6. CDR3 loop: CASRPGLAIGELFF. The CDR3 DNA reads TGTGCCAGCAGGCCTGGACTAGCGATCGGGGAGCTGTTTTTT. The full variable domain, completed using reference TRBV2 and TRBJ2-2, is EPEVTQTPSHQVTQMGQEVILRCVPISNHLYFYWYRQILGQKVEFLVSFYNNEISEKSEIFDDQFSVERPDGSNFTLKIRSTKLEDSAMYFCASRPGLAIGELFFGEGSRLTVL.

The chain combines TRBV2 with TRBJ1-5; D uncertain. Trimming cost V 7 bases and J 4 bases, with 14 bases left between them. Germline V gives CDR1 SNHLY, CDR2 FYNNEI. CDR3 length: 14 amino acids. CDR3 loop: CASKWSGLNQPQHF. The CDR3 DNA sequence: TGTGCCAGCAAGTGGTCAGGCCTAAATCAGCCCCAGCATTTT.

The chain has TRBV19 and TRBJ1-5; unclear D gene. The ends were cut back, 3 bases at V and 3 bases at J, with 12 bases in the middle. The germline CDR1 and CDR2 sequences are LNHDA and SQIVND (reference sequence). CDR3 length equals 15 residues. CDR3 in amino acids: CASSMVSEANQPQHF. The CDR3 DNA is TGTGCCAGTAGTATGGTGTCGGAGGCCAATCAGCCCCAGCATTTT.

The chain combines TRBV3-1 (or the pseudogene TRBV3-2) with TRBJ2-5, with D possibly TRBD2 on 5 matching bases. This CDR3 region has 13 residues. Looked up from germline, CDR1 is LGHDT and CDR2 is YNNKEL (reference sequence). V shed 1 base and J shed 5 bases, with 8 bases lying between them. CDR3 nucleotides: TGTGCCAGCAGCCAAGGGTCGGGGGAGACCCAGTACTTC. Translating gives CASSQGSGETQYF.

This chain joins TRBV6-6 and TRBJ1-4, with 10 bases aligning to TRBD1. V was pared by 0 bases and J by 8 bases, with 6 bases of the junction left unmatched. The CDR3 has 16 residues. Germline lookup yields CDR1 MNHNY and CDR2 SVGAGI (reference sequence). CDR3 in amino acids: CASSYSSGQGLEKLFF. In DNA form, the CDR3 reads TGTGCCAGCAGTTACTCGTCGGGACAGGGGTTAGAAAAACTGTTTTTT.

The V and J genes are TRBV24-1 and TRBJ1-5, with 9 bases fitting TRBD1. Trimming took 4 bases from V and 5 from J; bases not matched to a gene: 11. CDR1 and CDR2 (germline): KGHDR, SFDVKD. The CDR3 consists of 17 residues. The CDR3 loop reads CATSEGIPGQGHQPQHF. The DNA for the CDR3 is TGTGCCACCAGTGAGGGAATACCGGGACAGGGCCATCAGCCCCAGCATTTT.

The chain uses TRBV5-4 and TRBJ1-3; 9 bases agree with TRBD1. Germline-derived CDR1 and CDR2 are SGHNT and YYREEE (reference sequence). This CDR3 is built from 15 residues. The V segment lost 4 bases and the J segment 4 bases; nucleotides outside the gene matches: 6. In nucleotides, the CDR3 is TGTGCCAGCAGCCGACAGGGGGTACAGGGAAACACCATATATTTT. Its protein is CASSRQGVQGNTIYF.

The V and J genes are TRBV9 and TRBJ2-3, with D hard to call. Deletions cut 2 bases from V and 0 bases from J, with 10 bases between. CDR1 and CDR2 (germline): SGDLS, YYNGEE. This CDR3 spans 15 amino acids. This CDR3 is CASSVSSLSTDTQYF. The CDR3 nucleotides are TGTGCCAGCAGCGTTTCTTCCCTTAGCACAGATACGCAGTATTTT.